This T cell receptor beta chain originates from a study of blood T cell repertoires in COVID-19. Whole-study context: The cDNA or gDNA used as material had been derived from T cells, B-cell-depleted T cells, or PBMCs.

The V gene lost 9 bases and the J gene lost 4 bases, with 12 bases spanning the gap. This CDR3 is 13 amino acids long. In germline, CDR1 is LNHDA, CDR2 SQIVND (reference sequence). The assay was immunoSEQ multiplex PCR, and TCRdb's table has in-frame clones only and misses some. The sample lists about 280,000 clones, around 90% occurring once. This clone was seen a single time. The specimen sequenced was peripheral blood. This chain uses TRBV19 with TRBJ2-2; unclear D gene. The TCR originated in a woman aged 45-60 years who had recovered from COVID-19. CDR3 sequence (DNA): TGTGCCAGCATGACACCCTTCACCGGGGAGCTGTTTTTT. Residues: CASMTPFTGELFF. Full variable domain (outside the CDR3, taken from reference TRBV19 and TRBJ2-2): DGGITQSPKYLFRKEGQNVTLSCEQNLNHDAMYWYRQDPGQGLRLIYYSQIVNDFQKGDIAEGYSVSREKKESFPLTVTSAQKNPTAFYLCASMTPFTGELFFGEGSRLTVL.